These T cell receptor beta chains were read from a single sample in a study of PD-L1 blockade in urothelial cancer. Assay: immunoSEQ multiplex PCR; the TCRdb copy retains only in-frame clones and omits some. This table has fewer than 25,000 clones, around 81% appearing once. This material consisted of PBMCs, taken around atezolizumab (anti-PD-L1) treatment. These receptors were collected from a man aged 50 to 59 with urothelial cancer. The CDR3 runs from the conserved cysteine through the conserved F or W. The D gene is left open where the match is weak. Not every row has a clone size; where given, it reads once, few, many or a size class.

V,size,D,J,CDR3,DNA
TRBV5-1,once,NA,TRBJ2-2,CASSYSTGELFF,TGCGCCAGCAGCTATAGCACCGGGGAGCTGTTTTTT
TRBV27,NA,TRBD2,TRBJ2-3,CASSLLGGGRPDTQYF,TGTGCCAGCAGTTTATTGGGCGGGGGGCGGCCAGATACGCAGTATTTT
TRBV5-4,NA,NA,TRBJ1-6,CASSLALGGSYNSPLHF,TGTGCCAGCAGCTTGGCCCTCGGAGGCTCCTATAATTCACCCCTCCACTTT
TRBV5-6,NA,TRBD1,TRBJ2-4,CASSSAGTDVLAKNIQYF,TGTGCCAGCAGCTCCGCCGGGACAGATGTTCTAGCCAAAAACATTCAGTACTTC
TRBV2,NA,NA,TRBJ2-4,CASSDITQGWAKNIQYF,TGTGCCAGCAGCGATATAACACAGGGTTGGGCCAAAAACATTCAGTACTTC
TRBV4-2,NA,NA,TRBJ1-1,CASSLSGPGAMNTEAFF,TGTGCCAGCAGCCTAAGCGGGCCCGGGGCAATGAACACTGAAGCTTTCTTT
TRBV7-2,NA,NA,TRBJ2-2,CASIQGQWTGELFF,TGTGCCAGTATCCAGGGGCAGTGGACCGGGGAGCTGTTTTTT
TRBV27,NA,TRBD2,TRBJ2-1,CASRRPTSGRDSSYNEQFF,TGTGCCAGCAGGCGACCGACTAGCGGGAGGGATAGCTCCTACAATGAGCAGTTCTTC
TRBV5-1,NA,NA,TRBJ1-1,CASSRSGVNTEAFF,TGCGCCAGCAGCCGTAGCGGGGTGAACACTGAAGCTTTCTTT
TRBV10-3,NA,TRBD1,TRBJ1-2,CATQPGQVDGYTF,TGTGCCACACAACCGGGACAGGTGGACGGCTACACCTTC
TRBV10-3,NA,NA,TRBJ2-3,CAISAGVDGTQYF,TGTGCCATCAGTGCGGGGGTGGACGGTACGCAGTATTTT
TRBV2,NA,TRBD1,TRBJ1-3,CASRGQLSGNTIYF,TGTGCCAGCCGGGGACAGCTCTCTGGAAACACCATATATTTT
TRBV30,few,NA,TRBJ2-7,CAWNPSVGGYEQYF,TGTGCCTGGAATCCCTCGGTGGGGGGCTACGAGCAGTACTTC
TRBV2,once,NA,TRBJ2-3,CASRNITDTQYF,TGTGCCAGCAGAAATATCACAGATACGCAGTATTTT
TRBV9,NA,NA,TRBJ1-4,CASSEGHFNEKLFF,TGTGCCAGCAGCGAGGGACATTTTAATGAAAAACTGTTTTTT
TRBV5-5,NA,NA,TRBJ1-5,CASSLGLGGGSNQPQHF,TGTGCCAGCAGCTTGGGCCTGGGAGGGGGAAGCAATCAGCCCCAGCATTTT
TRBV9,NA,TRBD2,TRBJ2-3,CASSAPGLAGASTDTQYF,TGTGCCAGCAGCGCCCCGGGACTAGCGGGAGCTAGCACAGATACGCAGTATTTT
TRBV6-1,NA,TRBD1,TRBJ2-3,CASKNRGLGTDTQYF,TGTGCCAGCAAAAACAGGGGGCTGGGCACAGATACGCAGTATTTT
TRBV5-1,NA,NA,TRBJ1-4,CASSLEGNSGHEKLFF,TGCGCCAGCAGCTTGGAAGGAAACTCTGGGCATGAAAAACTGTTTTTT
TRBV27,once,NA,TRBJ2-1,CASRWGRGSYNEQFF,TGTGCCAGCAGGTGGGGCAGGGGTTCCTACAATGAGCAGTTCTTC
TRBV7-2,NA,NA,TRBJ1-2,CASSPDRYWGYTF,TGTGCCAGCAGCCCTGACAGATACTGGGGCTACACCTTC
TRBV19,NA,NA,TRBJ1-1,CASSGYEGKETEAFF,TGTGCCAGTAGTGGGTACGAGGGTAAAGAGACTGAAGCTTTCTTT
TRBV19,NA,TRBD2,TRBJ2-5,CASSDLAGDREYF,TGTGCCAGTAGTGATTTAGCGGGGGACCGCGAGTACTTC
TRBV7-8,NA,TRBD2,TRBJ2-1,CASTSSGIGNEQFF,TGTGCCAGCACCTCTAGCGGGATTGGCAATGAGCAGTTCTTC
TRBV12-5,NA,NA,TRBJ2-1,CASGGGNGEQFF,TGTGCTAGTGGTGGGGGGAATGGGGAGCAGTTCTTC
TRBV11-2,once,NA,TRBJ2-5,CASSLDGRGGETQYF,TGTGCCAGCAGCTTAGATGGAAGGGGAGGAGAGACCCAGTACTTC
TRBV27,NA,NA,TRBJ1-2,CASSLNWRTGYTF,TGTGCCAGCAGTTTAAATTGGAGGACTGGCTACACCTTC